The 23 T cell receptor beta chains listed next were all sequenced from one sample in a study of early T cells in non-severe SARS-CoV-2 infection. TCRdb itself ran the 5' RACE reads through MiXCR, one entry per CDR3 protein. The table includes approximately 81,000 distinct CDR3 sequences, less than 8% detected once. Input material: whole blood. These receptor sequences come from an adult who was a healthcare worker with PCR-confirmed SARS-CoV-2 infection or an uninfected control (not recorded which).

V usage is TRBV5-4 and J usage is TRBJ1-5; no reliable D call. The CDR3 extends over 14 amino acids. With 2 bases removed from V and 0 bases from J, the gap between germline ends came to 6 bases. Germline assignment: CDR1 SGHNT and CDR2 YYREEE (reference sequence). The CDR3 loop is CASSFAGSNQPQHF. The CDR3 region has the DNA TGTGCCAGCAGCTTCGCAGGTAGCAATCAGCCCCAGCATTTT.

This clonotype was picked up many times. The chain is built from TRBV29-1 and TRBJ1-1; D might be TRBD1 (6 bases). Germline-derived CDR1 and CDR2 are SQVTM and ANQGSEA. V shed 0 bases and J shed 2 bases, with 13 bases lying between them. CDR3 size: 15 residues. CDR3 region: CSVEDGGGANTEAFF. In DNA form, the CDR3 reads TGCAGCGTTGAAGATGGGGGGGGCGCAAACACTGAAGCTTTCTTT.

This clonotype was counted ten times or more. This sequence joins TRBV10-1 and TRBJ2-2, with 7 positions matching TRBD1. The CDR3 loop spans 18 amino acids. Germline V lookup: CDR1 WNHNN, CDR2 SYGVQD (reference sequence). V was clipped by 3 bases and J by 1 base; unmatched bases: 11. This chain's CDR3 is CASSDLTGQAKNTGELFF. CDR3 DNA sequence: TGCGCCAGCAGTGACCTTACCGGACAGGCTAAGAACACCGGGGAGCTGTTTTTT.

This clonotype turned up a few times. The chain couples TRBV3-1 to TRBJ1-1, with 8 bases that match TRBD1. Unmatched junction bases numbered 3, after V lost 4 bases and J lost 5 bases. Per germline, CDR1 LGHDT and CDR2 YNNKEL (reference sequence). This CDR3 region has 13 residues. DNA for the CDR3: TGTGCCAGCAGCCCCGGGACAGGTACTGAAGCTTTCTTT. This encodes CASSPGTGTEAFF.

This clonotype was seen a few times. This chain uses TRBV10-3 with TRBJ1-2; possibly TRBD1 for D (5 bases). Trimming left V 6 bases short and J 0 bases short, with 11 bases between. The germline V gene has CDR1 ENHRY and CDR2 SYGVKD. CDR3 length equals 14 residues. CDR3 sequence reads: CAISRDPPNYGYTF. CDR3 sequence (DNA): TGTGCCATCAGCCGGGACCCTCCTAACTATGGCTACACCTTC.

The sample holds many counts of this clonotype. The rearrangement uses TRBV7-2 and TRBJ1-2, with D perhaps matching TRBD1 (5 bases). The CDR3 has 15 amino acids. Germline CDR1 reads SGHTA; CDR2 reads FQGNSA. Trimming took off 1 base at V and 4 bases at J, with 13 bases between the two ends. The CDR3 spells CASSLVPGQGYGYTF. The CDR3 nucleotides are TGTGCCAGCAGCTTAGTTCCGGGTCAGGGCTATGGCTACACCTTC.

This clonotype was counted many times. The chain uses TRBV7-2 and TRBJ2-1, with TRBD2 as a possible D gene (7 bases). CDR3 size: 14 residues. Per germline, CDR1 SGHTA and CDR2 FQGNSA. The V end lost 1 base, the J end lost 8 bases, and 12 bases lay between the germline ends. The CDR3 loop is CASSLDTGGDEQFF. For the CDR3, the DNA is TGTGCCAGCAGCTTAGATACGGGGGGCGATGAGCAGTTCTTC.

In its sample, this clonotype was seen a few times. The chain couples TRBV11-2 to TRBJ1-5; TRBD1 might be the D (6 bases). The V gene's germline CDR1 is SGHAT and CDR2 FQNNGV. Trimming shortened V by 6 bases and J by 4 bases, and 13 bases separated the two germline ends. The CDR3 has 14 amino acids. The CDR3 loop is CASSQLGGNQPQHF. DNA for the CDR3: TGTGCCAGCAGTCAACTAGGGGGGAATCAGCCCCAGCATTTT.

In DNA form, the CDR3 reads TGTGCCAGCAGTTGGACAGGGATGGACGGGGAGCTGTTTTTT. Its translation: CASSWTGMDGELFF. V is TRBV28 and J is TRBJ2-2; TRBD1 matches at 8 bases. Germline V CDR1 and CDR2: MDHEN, SYDVKM. The V gene end was trimmed by 4 bases and the J gene end by 7 bases; junction bases not matched to a gene: 5. The CDR3 has 14 residues.

The CDR3 sequence: CARTGQGIIRAYNEQFF. The CDR3 nucleotides are TGTGCCAGGACGGGACAGGGGATAATACGGGCCTACAATGAGCAGTTCTTC. V usage is TRBV5-3 and J usage is TRBJ2-1, with TRBD1 identical over 10 bases. TRBV5-3 is marked as an open reading frame, function uncertain. V was clipped by 8 bases and J by 2 bases; unmatched bases: 13. The length of the CDR3 is 17 residues.

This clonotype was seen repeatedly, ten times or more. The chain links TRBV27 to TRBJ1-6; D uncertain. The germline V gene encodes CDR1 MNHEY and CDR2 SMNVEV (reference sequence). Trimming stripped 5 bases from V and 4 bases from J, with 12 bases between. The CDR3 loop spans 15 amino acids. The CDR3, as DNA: TGTGCCAGCAGTACACCGACGGGTTATAATTCACCCCTCCACTTT. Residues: CASSTPTGYNSPLHF.

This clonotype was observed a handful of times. The CDR3 here is CSVGDIRSPLHF. The CDR3 DNA sequence: TGCAGTGTTGGGGACATCAGGTCACCCCTCCACTTT. The chain is built from TRBV20-1 and TRBJ1-6; maybe TRBD1 (6 bases). From germline, CDR1 is DFQATT and CDR2 SNEGSKA (reference sequence). The CDR3 has 12 amino acids. Trimming took off 7 bases at V and 10 bases at J, with 14 bases between the two ends.

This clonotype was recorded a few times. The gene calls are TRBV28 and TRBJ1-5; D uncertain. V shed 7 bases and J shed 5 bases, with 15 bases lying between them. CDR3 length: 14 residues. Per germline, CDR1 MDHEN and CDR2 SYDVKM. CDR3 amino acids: CASIGGRLHQPQHF. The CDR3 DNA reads TGTGCCAGCATTGGTGGGAGGCTGCATCAGCCCCAGCATTTT.

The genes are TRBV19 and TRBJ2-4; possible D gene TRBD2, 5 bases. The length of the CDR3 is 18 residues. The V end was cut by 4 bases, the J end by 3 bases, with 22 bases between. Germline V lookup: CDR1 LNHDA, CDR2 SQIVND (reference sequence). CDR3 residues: CASSTSGKNLGGKNIQYF. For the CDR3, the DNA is TGTGCCAGTAGTACTTCCGGGAAGAACTTAGGTGGCAAAAACATTCAGTACTTC. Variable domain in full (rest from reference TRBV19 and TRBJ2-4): DGGITQSPKYLFRKEGQNVTLSCEQNLNHDAMYWYRQDPGQGLRLIYYSQIVNDFQKGDIAEGYSVSREKKESFPLTVTSAQKNPTAFYLCASSTSGKNLGGKNIQYFGAGTRLSVL.

The CDR3 DNA reads TGTGCCATCAGTGATCGGGACAGAGAAAAACTGTTTTTT. Amino acid sequence: CAISDRDREKLFF. The chain links TRBV10-3 to TRBJ1-4, with TRBD1 matching 7 bases. Germline V CDR1 and CDR2: ENHRY, SYGVKD. The CDR3 length is 13 residues. J lost 8 bases, V lost 3 bases, and 3 bases had no gene match.

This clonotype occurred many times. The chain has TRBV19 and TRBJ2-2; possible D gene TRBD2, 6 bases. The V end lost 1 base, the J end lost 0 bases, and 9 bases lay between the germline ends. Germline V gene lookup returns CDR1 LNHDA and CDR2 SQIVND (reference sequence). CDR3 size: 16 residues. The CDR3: CASSIGGTANTGELFF. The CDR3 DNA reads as TGTGCCAGTAGTATAGGAGGGACTGCGAACACCGGGGAGCTGTTTTTT. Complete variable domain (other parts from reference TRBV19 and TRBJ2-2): DGGITQSPKYLFRKEGQNVTLSCEQNLNHDAMYWYRQDPGQGLRLIYYSQIVNDFQKGDIAEGYSVSREKKESFPLTVTSAQKNPTAFYLCASSIGGTANTGELFFGEGSRLTVL.

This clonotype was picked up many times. CDR3 bases: TGTGCCAGCAGTTTAGCTGGGGGGGCAACTCAGCCCCAGCATTTT. This sequence encodes CASSLAGGATQPQHF. This chain connects TRBV12-3 or TRBV12-4 to TRBJ1-5, with a tentative D call TRBD1 (6 bases). The CDR3 contains 15 residues. V was shortened by 0 bases and J by 6 bases, with 12 bases between the two germline ends.

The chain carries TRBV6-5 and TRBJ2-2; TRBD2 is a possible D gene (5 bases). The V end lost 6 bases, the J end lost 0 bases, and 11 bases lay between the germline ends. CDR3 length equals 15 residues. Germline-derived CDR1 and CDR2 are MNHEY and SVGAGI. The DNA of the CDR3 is TGTGCCAGCAGCTGGAGCGGTGCGAACACCGGGGAGCTGTTTTTT. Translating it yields CASSWSGANTGELFF.

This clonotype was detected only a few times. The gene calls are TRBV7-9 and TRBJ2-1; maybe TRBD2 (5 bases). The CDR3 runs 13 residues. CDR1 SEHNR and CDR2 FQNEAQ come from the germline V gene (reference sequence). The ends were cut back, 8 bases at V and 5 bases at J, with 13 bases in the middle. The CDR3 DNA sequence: TGTGCCAGCGCCCCAAGCGGAGACAATGAGCAGTTCTTC. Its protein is CASAPSGDNEQFF.

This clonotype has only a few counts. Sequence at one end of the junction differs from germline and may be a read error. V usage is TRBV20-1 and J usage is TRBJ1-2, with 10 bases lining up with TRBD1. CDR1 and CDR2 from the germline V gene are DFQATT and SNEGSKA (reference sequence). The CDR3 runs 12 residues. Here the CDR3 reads CSATPGQGYESF. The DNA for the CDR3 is TGCAGTGCTACCCCGGGACAGGGGTACGAGTCTTTC.

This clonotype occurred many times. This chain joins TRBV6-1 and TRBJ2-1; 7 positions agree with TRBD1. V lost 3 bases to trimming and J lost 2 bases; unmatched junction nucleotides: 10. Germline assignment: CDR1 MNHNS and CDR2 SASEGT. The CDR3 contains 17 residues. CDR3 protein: CASSEGRGRQPYNEQFF. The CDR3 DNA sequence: TGTGCCAGCAGTGAGGGCAGGGGGAGACAACCCTACAATGAGCAGTTCTTC.

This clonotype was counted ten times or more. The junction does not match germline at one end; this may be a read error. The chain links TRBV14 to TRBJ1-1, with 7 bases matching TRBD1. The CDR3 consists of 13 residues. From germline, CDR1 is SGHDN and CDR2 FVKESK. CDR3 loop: CASSQVMEGARRF. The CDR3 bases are TGTGCCAGCAGCCAAGTTATGGAGGGGGCGCGACGCTTT.

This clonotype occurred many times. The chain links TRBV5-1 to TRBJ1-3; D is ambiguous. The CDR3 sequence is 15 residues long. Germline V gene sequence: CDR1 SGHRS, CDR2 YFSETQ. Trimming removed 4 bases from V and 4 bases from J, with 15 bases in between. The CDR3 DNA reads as TGCGCCAGCAGCCCTGATGGGGTATCGGGAAACACCATATATTTT. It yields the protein CASSPDGVSGNTIYF.